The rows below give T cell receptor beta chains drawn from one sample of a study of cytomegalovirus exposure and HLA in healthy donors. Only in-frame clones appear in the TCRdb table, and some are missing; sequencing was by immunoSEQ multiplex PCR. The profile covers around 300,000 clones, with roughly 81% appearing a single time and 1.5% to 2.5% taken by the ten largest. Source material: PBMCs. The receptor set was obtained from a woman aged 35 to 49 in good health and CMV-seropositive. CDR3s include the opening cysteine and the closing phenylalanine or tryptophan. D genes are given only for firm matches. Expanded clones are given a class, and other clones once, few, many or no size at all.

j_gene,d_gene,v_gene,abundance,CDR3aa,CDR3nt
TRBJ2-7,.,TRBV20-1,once,CSAQDGEQYF,TGCAGTGCTCAGGATGGCGAGCAGTACTTC
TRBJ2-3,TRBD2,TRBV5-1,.,CASSDVGSGPDTQYF,TGCGCCAGCAGCGATGTGGGTAGCGGGCCAGATACGCAGTATTTT
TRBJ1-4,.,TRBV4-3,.,CASSRQDEKLFF,TGCGCCAGCAGCCGGCAGGATGAAAAACTGTTTTTT
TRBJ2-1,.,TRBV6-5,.,CASSYGRGDNEQFF,TGTGCCAGCAGTTACGGGCGGGGAGACAATGAGCAGTTCTTC
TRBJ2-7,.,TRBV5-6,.,CASRVGVGVPYEQYF,TGTGCCAGCAGAGTTGGGGTCGGGGTTCCCTACGAGCAGTACTTC
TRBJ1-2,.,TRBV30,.,CAWSRGDLSNYGYTF,TGTGCCTGGAGTAGGGGTGACCTCTCGAACTATGGCTACACCTTC
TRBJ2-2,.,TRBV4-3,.,CASSQLAYNTGELFF,TGCGCCAGCAGCCAACTAGCGTATAACACCGGGGAGCTGTTTTTT
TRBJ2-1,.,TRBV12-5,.,CASGLDGHPYNEQFF,TGTGCTAGTGGTTTGGACGGACACCCTTACAATGAGCAGTTCTTC
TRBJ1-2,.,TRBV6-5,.,CASSFRGAGGYTF,TGTGCCAGCAGCTTCAGGGGCGCAGGTGGCTACACCTTC
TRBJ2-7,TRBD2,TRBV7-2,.,CASSLARQKGTSYEQYF,TGTGCCAGCAGCTTAGCGCGACAAAAAGGGACTAGCTACGAGCAGTACTTC
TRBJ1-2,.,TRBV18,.,CASSPQFSQANYGYTF,TGTGCCAGCTCACCACAGTTTAGCCAAGCTAACTATGGCTACACCTTC
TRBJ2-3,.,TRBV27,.,CASSPRDNTDTQYF,TGTGCCAGCAGTCCCAGGGACAACACAGATACGCAGTATTTT
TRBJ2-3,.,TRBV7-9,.,CASSLVLLELTDTQYF,TGTGCCAGCAGCTTAGTTCTTCTAGAACTTACAGATACGCAGTATTTT
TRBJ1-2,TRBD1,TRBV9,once,CASSVGGQGALGYTF,TGTGCCAGCAGCGTAGGAGGACAGGGGGCTCTTGGCTACACCTTC
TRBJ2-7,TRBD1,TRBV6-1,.,CATWTGRRGTYEQYF,TGTGCCACATGGACAGGGCGACGAGGTACCTACGAGCAGTACTTC
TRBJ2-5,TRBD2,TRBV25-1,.,CASSATSGRVETQYF,TGTGCCAGCAGTGCGACTAGCGGGAGGGTAGAGACCCAGTACTTC
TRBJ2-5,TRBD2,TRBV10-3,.,CAIRDGRTETQYF,TGTGCCATCAGGGACGGGAGGACAGAGACCCAGTACTTC
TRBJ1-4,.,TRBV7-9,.,CASSLVPGGTNEKLFF,TGTGCCAGCAGCTTAGTCCCGGGAGGAACTAATGAAAAACTGTTTTTT
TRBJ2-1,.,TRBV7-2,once,CASSPTLDYNEQFF,TGTGCCAGCAGCCCGACTCTAGATTACAATGAGCAGTTCTTC
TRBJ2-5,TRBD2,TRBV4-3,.,CASSQDRASGKEETQYF,TGCGCCAGCAGCCAAGATCGGGCTAGCGGGAAGGAAGAGACCCAGTACTTC
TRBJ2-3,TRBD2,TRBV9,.,CASSLSGRFTDTQYF,TGTGCCAGCAGTCTTAGCGGGAGGTTCACAGATACGCAGTATTTT
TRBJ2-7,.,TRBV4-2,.,CASSQGASYEQYF,TGTGCCAGCAGCCAAGGGGCCTCCTACGAGCAGTACTTC
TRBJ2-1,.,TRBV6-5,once,CASSLTRGSYNEQFF,TGTGCCAGCAGTTTAACTCGGGGCTCCTACAATGAGCAGTTCTTC
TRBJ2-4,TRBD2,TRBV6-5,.,CASSYRAGGKNIQYF,TGTGCCAGCAGTTACAGAGCGGGAGGCAAAAACATTCAGTACTTC
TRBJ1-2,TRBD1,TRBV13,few,CASSSGQGIFGYTF,TGTGCCAGCAGCTCCGGACAGGGGATATTCGGCTACACCTTC
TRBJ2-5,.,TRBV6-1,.,CASTKNGQIQETQYF,TGTGCCAGCACCAAGAATGGACAGATCCAAGAGACCCAGTACTTC
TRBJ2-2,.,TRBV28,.,CASSFPRGSNTGELFF,TGTGCCAGCAGTTTTCCTCGGGGGTCGAACACCGGGGAGCTGTTTTTT
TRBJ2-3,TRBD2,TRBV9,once,CASSGLSGIIGDTQYF,TGTGCCAGCAGCGGACTTAGCGGGATTATCGGAGATACGCAGTATTTT
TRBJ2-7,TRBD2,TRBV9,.,CASSGTGTSAMVEQYF,TGTGCCAGCAGCGGGACCGGGACTAGCGCCATGGTCGAGCAGTACTTC
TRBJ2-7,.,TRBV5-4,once,CASSDKTYEQYF,TGTGCCAGCAGTGACAAGACCTACGAGCAGTACTTC
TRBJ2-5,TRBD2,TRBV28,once,CASSPGLASAGETQYF,TGTGCCAGCAGCCCGGGACTAGCGTCCGCGGGGGAGACCCAGTACTTC
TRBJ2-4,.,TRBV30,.,CAWSVSLGNIQYF,TGTGCCTGGAGTGTGAGCCTAGGAAACATTCAGTACTTC
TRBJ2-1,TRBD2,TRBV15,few,CATSSGLAADYNEQFF,TGTGCCACCAGCAGCGGACTAGCGGCAGATTACAATGAGCAGTTCTTC
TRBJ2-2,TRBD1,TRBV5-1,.,CASSLDTGAGELFF,TGCGCCAGCAGCTTAGATACAGGGGCCGGGGAGCTGTTTTTT
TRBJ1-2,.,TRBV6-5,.,CASSRRLQDYGYTF,TGTGCCAGCAGCCGTCGGTTACAGGACTATGGCTACACCTTC
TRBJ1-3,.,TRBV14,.,CASSQDLSSGNTIYF,TGTGCCAGCAGCCAAGATCTATCCTCGGGAAACACCATATATTTT
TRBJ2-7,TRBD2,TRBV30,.,CAWRPRLAGDIEQYF,TGTGCCTGGAGACCTCGACTAGCGGGAGATATTGAGCAGTACTTC
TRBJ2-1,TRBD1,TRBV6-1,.,CASSEPGQGSNEQFF,TGTGCCAGCAGTGAACCGGGACAGGGTTCGAATGAGCAGTTCTTC
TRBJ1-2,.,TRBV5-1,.,CASSLDGRGNYGYTF,TGCGCCAGCAGCTTGGATGGCAGGGGAAACTATGGCTACACCTTC
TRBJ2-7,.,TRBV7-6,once,CASSSLVEYEQYF,TGTGCCAGCAGCTCCCTCGTGGAGTACGAGCAGTACTTC